These 27 T cell receptor beta chains were all obtained from the same sample, sequenced in a study of T cells in Graves' hyperthyroidism and ophthalmopathy. The TCR beta CDR3 regions underwent amplification using RNA transcripts as the source. A set of HTBI primers served as the primers for a first-round RT-PCR of the TCR CDR3. TCRdb re-derived calls from the multiplex PCR reads in MiXCR, one entry per CDR3 protein. The sample carries about 270,000 distinct CDR3 sequences, 20% to 25% recorded once. The sequenced sample consisted of blood. The receptor source for this set is a man between 40 and 49 years old with Graves' hyperthyroidism that later progressed to Graves' ophthalmopathy.

A few counts support this clonotype. The chain uses TRBV11-2 and TRBJ1-1; TRBD1 matches 8 bases. The CDR3 is 19 amino acids. Germline V gives CDR1 SGHAT, CDR2 FQNNGV. Trimming at V came to 1 base and at J to 3 bases, leaving 16 bases not matched to a gene. The CDR3 bases are TGTGCCAGCAGCTTAGGGTGGTGGACAGGGAGGCTAAAGGACACTGAAGCTTTCTTT. It codes for CASSLGWWTGRLKDTEAFF.

This clonotype was counted many times. V usage is TRBV12-3 or TRBV12-4 and J usage is TRBJ2-7; tentatively, D is TRBD2 (5 bases). The CDR3 contains 15 residues. V lost 1 base and J 2 bases, leaving 12 bases between the germline ends. The CDR3: CASSLVSGTPYEQYF. The CDR3 DNA follows: TGTGCCAGCAGTTTAGTGTCGGGAACCCCCTACGAGCAGTACTTC.

There are many counts of this clonotype. The CDR3 DNA follows: TGTGACATGACAGGGAGTAGATCCAAAAACATTCAGTACTTC. Translating gives CDMTGSRSKNIQYF. The chain is built from TRBV27 and TRBJ2-4; 7 bases match TRBD1. CDR1 and CDR2 from the germline V gene are MNHEY and SMNVEV (reference sequence). The CDR3 loop spans 14 amino acids.

This clonotype was recorded many times. The J gene is TRBJ1-2, the V gene TRBV19; possibly TRBD1 for D (5 bases). CDR1 is LNHDA, CDR2 SQIVND, per germline (reference sequence). CDR3 size: 17 residues. Trimming removed 0 bases at V and 6 bases at J, with 20 bases between. CDR3 residues: CASSIDPPRGTVNGYTF. Here the CDR3 DNA reads TGTGCCAGTAGTATAGATCCACCCCGGGGGACGGTAAATGGCTACACCTTC.

This clonotype was detected ten times or more. The rearrangement links TRBV4-1 to TRBJ1-5; no reliable D call. Germline V gene lookup returns CDR1 MGHRA and CDR2 YSYEKL. The CDR3 is 13 residues long. V lost 2 bases, J lost 7 bases, and 9 bases lay in between. The CDR3 spells CASSQLVGQPQHF. DNA of the CDR3: TGCGCCAGCAGCCAATTAGTCGGACAGCCCCAGCATTTT.

The table lists this clonotype with many counts. The chain uses TRBV6-5 and TRBJ2-7; 8 positions agree with TRBD1. Trimming at V came to 2 bases and at J to 5 bases, leaving 11 bases not matched to a gene. From germline, CDR1 is MNHEY and CDR2 SVGAGI. The CDR3 extends over 16 amino acids. The CDR3 sequence: CASSYGPGTGNDEQYF. The DNA of the CDR3 is TGTGCCAGCAGTTACGGCCCGGGGACAGGTAACGACGAGCAGTACTTC.

This clonotype was seen at least ten times. The V call is TRBV7-8, the J call TRBJ2-2, with TRBD2 identical over 15 bases. The CDR3 consists of 19 residues. Germline CDR1 reads SGHVS; CDR2 reads FQNEAQ. V lost 5 bases to trimming and J lost 1 base; unmatched junction nucleotides: 8. Written as DNA, the CDR3 is TGTGCCAGCAGCCCGTGGACTAGCGGGGGGGTGGGGAACACCGGGGAGCTGTTTTTT. It is translated as CASSPWTSGGVGNTGELFF.

This clonotype was found many times. V is TRBV5-1 and J is TRBJ2-2, with D perhaps TRBD1 (5 bases). V was shortened by 3 bases and J by 6 bases, with 9 bases between the two germline ends. This CDR3 spans 13 amino acids. CDR1 SGHRS and CDR2 YFSETQ come from the germline V gene. The CDR3, as DNA: TGCGCCAGCAGCTCGCTAGGGGCCGGGGAGCTGTTTTTT. Its protein is CASSSLGAGELFF.

This clonotype was seen many times. Being one base from a much bigger clone, this may be a read error. J is TRBJ2-2 and V is TRBV12-3 or TRBV12-4, with 11 bases aligning to TRBD2. J lost 4 bases, V lost 4 bases, and 8 bases had no gene match. CDR3 length: 17 residues. CDR3 protein: CASSSTSGSRSTGELFF. The CDR3 DNA reads TGTGCCAGCAGTTCCACTAGCGGGAGTCGTAGCACCGGGGAGCTGTTTTTT.

The V and J genes are TRBV13 and TRBJ1-2, with TRBD1 matching over 12 bases. Germline V gene data show CDR1 as PRHDT and CDR2 as FYEKMQ (reference sequence). This CDR3 contains 19 residues. The junction had 15 bases not matched to a gene; V was cut back by 5 bases and J by 2 bases. The CDR3 here is CASSRIAGTGGLPNYGYTF. CDR3 coding DNA: TGTGCCAGCAGCCGTATAGCCGGGACAGGGGGCCTCCCCAACTATGGCTACACCTTC.

Many counts were recorded for this clonotype. This chain uses TRBV5-1 with TRBJ2-7; TRBD1 matches at 7 bases. The CDR3 length is 15 residues. J lost 0 bases, V lost 0 bases, and 3 bases had no gene match. Germline V gene lookup returns CDR1 SGHRS and CDR2 YFSETQ. In nucleotides, the CDR3 is TGCGCCAGCAGCTTGGGGCGGACAGGCTCCTACGAGCAGTACTTC. It codes for CASSLGRTGSYEQYF.

The chain is built from TRBV20-1 and TRBJ2-7; 14 bases agree with TRBD2. The CDR3 contains 17 residues. V gave up 0 bases and J gave up 2 bases; unmatched junction bases: 6. Germline assignment: CDR1 DFQATT and CDR2 SNEGSKA (reference sequence). CDR3: CSARDQWGLAGAYEQYF. CDR3 coding DNA: TGCAGTGCTAGAGACCAATGGGGACTAGCGGGAGCCTACGAGCAGTACTTC.

The chain couples TRBV12-3 or TRBV12-4 to TRBJ1-1; perhaps TRBD1 as D (6 bases). Trimming shortened V by 7 bases and J by 4 bases, and 16 bases separated the two germline ends. The CDR3 loop spans 14 amino acids. CDR3 nucleotide sequence: TGTGCCAGCATCCTACAGGGATCCAGCACTGAAGCTTTCTTT. Its protein is CASILQGSSTEAFF.

V and J are TRBV5-4 and TRBJ2-7; 7 nucleotides agree with TRBD1. Germline loops: CDR1 SGHNT, CDR2 YYREEE (reference sequence). The V gene end was trimmed by 0 bases and the J gene end by 2 bases; junction bases not matched to a gene: 11. CDR3 length: 17 residues. The CDR3 bases are TGTGCCAGCAGCTTGGCGATATCGGGACAGCCACCCTACGAGCAGTACTTC. Protein sequence: CASSLAISGQPPYEQYF.

This clonotype showed up many times. The chain recombines TRBV12-3 or TRBV12-4 with TRBJ1-1; unclear D gene. Trimming removed 5 bases from V and 5 bases from J, with 15 bases in between. The CDR3 sequence is 14 residues long. The CDR3 region is CASSADHAGTEAFF. The CDR3 DNA is TGTGCCAGCAGTGCCGATCACGCGGGAACTGAAGCTTTCTTT.

The V gene is TRBV27, the J gene TRBJ2-7; D perhaps matches TRBD2 (5 bases). The CDR3 covers 14 residues. Trimming shortened V by 5 bases and J by 13 bases, and 24 bases separated the two germline ends. Germline V gene sequence: CDR1 MNHEY, CDR2 SMNVEV (reference sequence). In nucleotides, the CDR3 is TGTGCCAGCAGTACCTATACTAGTAACCGCCGAGTCTACTTC. Its protein is CASSTYTSNRRVYF.

This clonotype was observed at least ten times. The chain links TRBV10-3 to TRBJ2-2; TRBD2 aligns across 8 bases. In germline, CDR1 is ENHRY, CDR2 SYGVKD. The CDR3 loop spans 15 amino acids. V was pared by 6 bases and J by 7 bases, with 10 bases of the junction left unmatched. The chain's CDR3 is CAISREGHRGGELFF. CDR3 coding DNA: TGTGCCATCAGCCGGGAGGGCCATCGTGGCGGGGAGCTGTTTTTT.

In its sample, this clonotype was seen a few times. V and J are TRBV6-1 and TRBJ1-2; D unclear. Trimming stripped 6 bases from V and 4 bases from J, with 15 bases between. Germline V gene data show CDR1 as MNHNS and CDR2 as SASEGT. The CDR3 covers 14 residues. The CDR3 DNA reads as TGTGCCAGCAGGCAAACCGGATCACTCTATGGCTACACCTTC. Encoded protein: CASRQTGSLYGYTF.

The chain combines TRBV29-1 with TRBJ1-3; TRBD1 might be the D (5 bases). Looked up from germline, CDR1 is SQVTM and CDR2 is ANQGSEA. CDR3 length: 13 residues. V was cut by 2 bases and J by 13 bases, with 18 bases left in between. This chain's CDR3 is CSVERGSGKTIYF. CDR3 bases: TGCAGCGTTGAAAGGGGTTCAGGAAAAACAATATATTTT.

This clonotype appeared many times. This rearrangement joins TRBV3-1 to TRBJ2-7; 11 nucleotides line up with TRBD2. The CDR3 covers 16 residues. The V segment lost 3 bases and the J segment 3 bases; nucleotides outside the gene matches: 7. Germline values: CDR1 LGHDT, CDR2 YNNKEL (reference sequence). CDR3 coding DNA: TGTGCCAGCAGCCACCCCGGGACTAGCGGTTACTACGAGCAGTACTTC. Its translation: CASSHPGTSGYYEQYF.

The chain employs TRBV20-1 and TRBJ2-2; 8 bases map to TRBD1. Trimming took 4 bases from V and 6 from J; bases not matched to a gene: 10. This CDR3 is 15 amino acids long. Germline V gene sequence: CDR1 DFQATT, CDR2 SNEGSKA (reference sequence). The CDR3 DNA sequence: TGCAGTGCTAAGGCGTGGGACAGGTTATCCGGGGAGCTGTTTTTT. It translates to CSAKAWDRLSGELFF.

Ten or more counts support this clonotype. The J gene is TRBJ1-2, the V gene TRBV6-5, with 12 bases lining up with TRBD1. J lost 4 bases, V lost 8 bases, and 8 bases had no gene match. This CDR3 has 15 residues. CDR1 MNHEY and CDR2 SVGAGI come from the germline V gene. The CDR3 nucleotides are TGTGCCAGCCGGGACAGGGGGCGCTTCGGCTATGGCTACACCTTC. Translated: CASRDRGRFGYGYTF.

The chain is built from TRBV11-2 and TRBJ1-5, with TRBD1 matching 7 bases. The CDR3 extends over 16 amino acids. Germline-derived CDR1 and CDR2 are SGHAT and FQNNGV. The V gene end was trimmed by 4 bases and the J gene end by 1 base; junction bases not matched to a gene: 7. CDR3 sequence: CASSYSGTESNQPQHF. Written as DNA, the CDR3 is TGTGCCAGCAGCTATTCCGGGACAGAGAGCAATCAGCCCCAGCATTTT.

The chain recombines TRBV25-1 with TRBJ2-7; D not certain. The CDR3 sequence is 13 residues long. Trimming removed 3 bases at V and 0 bases at J, with 6 bases between. Germline V lookup: CDR1 MGHDK, CDR2 SYGVNS. CDR3 sequence (DNA): TGTGCCAGCAGTGAGGGGTACTCCTACGAGCAGTACTTC. Amino acid sequence: CASSEGYSYEQYF.

Many counts were recorded for this clonotype. This rearrangement joins TRBV28 to TRBJ1-1, with D tentatively TRBD1 (5 bases). CDR1 is MDHEN, CDR2 SYDVKM, per germline. V was cut by 7 bases and J by 8 bases, with 17 bases left in between. The CDR3 sequence is 13 residues long. CDR3 in amino acids: CASKGSGEMEAFF. Here the CDR3 DNA reads TGTGCCAGCAAGGGGTCTGGAGAAATGGAAGCTTTCTTT.

This clonotype was recorded at least ten times. The chain recombines TRBV20-1 with TRBJ2-5, with D possibly being TRBD1 or TRBD2 (5 bases each). The CDR3 contains 13 residues. CDR1 is DFQATT, CDR2 SNEGSKA, per germline (reference sequence). Trimming pared 3 bases from V and 0 bases from J, leaving 8 bases between. CDR3 sequence (DNA): TGCAGTGCTAGGGGGGAAAACCAAGAGACCCAGTACTTC. Translation gives CSARGENQETQYF.

The V and J genes are TRBV11-2 and TRBJ2-7; D is uncertain. The CDR3 length is 13 residues. The germline CDR1 and CDR2 sequences are SGHAT and FQNNGV. Trimming took 5 bases from V and 5 from J, leaving 13 bases between them. The CDR3 reads CASSLPESDEQYF. In DNA, the CDR3 is TGTGCCAGCAGCCTCCCGGAATCGGACGAGCAGTACTTC.